One sample yielded the 17 T cell receptor beta chains listed below, sequenced in a study of control samples from healthy donors and cancer patients. Some clones are missing from TCRdb's copy, which holds only in-frame ones; the method was immunoSEQ multiplex PCR. The sample consists of around 200,000 clones, 80% to 95% of them appearing once. Source material: blood. The source is a man between 18 and 35 years old in good health.

This chain links TRBV30 with TRBJ2-5; D remains ambiguous. V was pared by 1 base and J by 5 bases, with 11 bases between. There are 13 residues in the CDR3. CDR1 is GTSNPN and CDR2 is SVGIG in the germline V gene (reference sequence). CDR3 DNA: TGTGCCTGGAGTGGGGTGGAGAGGGAGACCCAGTACTTC. This sequence encodes CAWSGVERETQYF.

The chain combines TRBV12-3 or TRBV12-4 with TRBJ1-2; no clear D. CDR3 length: 10 residues. The V end lost 5 bases, the J end lost 8 bases, and 6 bases lay between the germline ends. This CDR3 reads CASSKGGYTF. CDR3 DNA sequence: TGTGCCAGCAGTAAGGGCGGCTACACCTTC.

CDR3 loop: CASSTRDRLTGELFF. CDR3 sequence (DNA): TGTGCCAGCAGCACCCGGGACAGACTCACCGGGGAGCTGTTTTTT. The chain employs TRBV2 and TRBJ2-2; 7 positions agree with TRBD1. V was pared by 6 bases and J by 4 bases, with 8 bases of the junction left unmatched. Germline V gene lookup returns CDR1 SNHLY and CDR2 FYNNEI. The CDR3 loop spans 15 amino acids.

This chain links TRBV18 with TRBJ2-7, with TRBD2 as a possible D gene (6 bases). V was cut by 3 bases and J by 0 bases, with 9 bases left in between. CDR1 KGHSH and CDR2 LQKENI come from the germline V gene. This CDR3 is 14 amino acids long. The CDR3 reads CASSPGRSSYEQYF. The CDR3 bases are TGTGCCAGCTCACCGGGGAGGAGCTCCTACGAGCAGTACTTC.

CDR3 sequence (DNA): TGTGCTAGTCGTGGAGGGGCAACTAATGAAAAACTGTTTTTT. Encoded protein: CASRGGATNEKLFF. This chain joins TRBV12-5 and TRBJ1-4; maybe TRBD1 (5 bases). V lost 8 bases, J lost 0 bases, and 10 bases lay in between. Germline assignment: CDR1 LGHNT and CDR2 FRNRAP. The CDR3 has 14 amino acids.

The chain combines TRBV11-3 with TRBJ2-1; D is perhaps TRBD1 (6 bases). Germline V gives CDR1 SGHNT, CDR2 YENEEA. This CDR3 is 13 amino acids long. V was clipped by 0 bases and J by 10 bases, with 10 bases between them. CDR3 DNA: TGTGCCAGCAGCTTAGATCAGGACAGAGAGCAGTTCTTC. Its protein product is CASSLDQDREQFF.

The chain has TRBV12-3 or TRBV12-4 and TRBJ2-1; 8 bases are a match to TRBD2. The CDR3 consists of 11 residues. V trimming: 9 bases; J trimming: 8 bases; junction bases outside the gene matches: 3. CDR3 amino acids: CASLAGHEQFF. The DNA of the CDR3 is TGTGCCAGTTTAGCGGGGCATGAGCAGTTCTTC.

The chain is built from TRBV2 and TRBJ1-6; 9 bases match TRBD1. This CDR3 is built from 15 residues. The V gene's germline CDR1 is SNHLY and CDR2 FYNNEI. V lost 4 bases, J lost 8 bases, and 6 bases stayed unmatched. The CDR3, as DNA: TGTGCCAGCAGTGCCCGGGACAGGGCCGATTCACCCCTCCACTTT. Translated, it gives CASSARDRADSPLHF.

The V call is TRBV24-1, the J call TRBJ2-1; 12 bases are shared with TRBD2. The germline CDR1 and CDR2 sequences are KGHDR and SFDVKD. CDR3 length equals 15 residues. V shed 5 bases, J shed 5 bases, and the junction held 3 bases outside the gene matches. The CDR3, as DNA: TGTGCCACCAGTGGCCTAGCGGGGGGGGACAATGAGCAGTTCTTC. It encodes CATSGLAGGDNEQFF.

The chain combines TRBV5-1 with TRBJ2-3; D remains unclear. This CDR3 is built from 13 residues. Per germline, CDR1 SGHRS and CDR2 YFSETQ. Trimming cost V 5 bases and J 0 bases, with 7 bases left between them. The CDR3 is CASSGDSTDTQYF. The CDR3 region has the DNA TGCGCCAGCAGTGGGGATAGCACAGATACGCAGTATTTT.

This chain connects TRBV19 to TRBJ1-5, with a possible D match to TRBD1 (5 bases). V gave up 5 bases and J gave up 3 bases, with 14 bases separating them. This CDR3 has 15 residues. Germline V gene lookup returns CDR1 LNHDA and CDR2 SQIVND (reference sequence). The CDR3 here is CASSVRDGYNQPQHF. The CDR3 DNA reads TGTGCCAGTAGTGTAAGGGACGGTTACAATCAGCCCCAGCATTTT.

The chain has TRBV15 and TRBJ1-2; weak D call: TRBD1 (5 bases). The CDR3 has 13 residues. Looked up from germline, CDR1 is LNHNV and CDR2 is YYDKDF (reference sequence). V lost 5 bases and J lost 8, with 15 bases in between. CDR3 coding DNA: TGTGCCACCAGCGACCAGTCTAAGGGGGGCTACACCTTC. This translates into CATSDQSKGGYTF.

The chain is built from TRBV30 and TRBJ2-7, with 11 bases fitting TRBD1. CDR3 length: 14 amino acids. Germline V gives CDR1 GTSNPN, CDR2 SVGIG (reference sequence). V shed 6 bases, J shed 4 bases, and the junction held 8 bases outside the gene matches. CDR3 nucleotide sequence: TGTGCCTGTAAAACCGGGACAGGGGGATACGAGCAGTACTTC. As protein: CACKTGTGGYEQYF.

The chain carries TRBV4-1 and TRBJ2-1; the D gene is possibly TRBD1 (9 bases). This CDR3 comprises 18 residues. V was trimmed by 3 bases and J by 5 bases, leaving 23 bases between them. Germline V gives CDR1 MGHRA, CDR2 YSYEKL. CDR3: CASSHLYRGGQGHNEQFF. In nucleotides, the CDR3 is TGCGCCAGCAGCCACCTCTACCGGGGGGGACAGGGCCACAATGAGCAGTTCTTC.

This chain links TRBV5-1 with TRBJ2-3; 11 bases map to TRBD2. The junction had 4 bases not matched to a gene; V was cut back by 4 bases and J by 3 bases. This CDR3 has 15 amino acids. Germline assignment: CDR1 SGHRS and CDR2 YFSETQ. DNA for the CDR3: TGCGCCAGCAGCGCCGGGACTAGCGGAACAGATACGCAGTATTTT. Translating gives CASSAGTSGTDTQYF.

V and J are TRBV18 and TRBJ1-5; D remains ambiguous. This CDR3 is built from 16 residues. V was cut by 2 bases and J by 3 bases, with 14 bases left in between. Germline assignment: CDR1 KGHSH and CDR2 LQKENI. The DNA for the CDR3 is TGTGCCAGCTCACCAATTCCCCCGCCAGTCAATCAGCCCCAGCATTTT. This sequence encodes CASSPIPPPVNQPQHF.

This chain connects TRBV11-2 to TRBJ2-1, with 7 positions matching TRBD2. Germline CDR1 is SGHAT and CDR2 is FQNNGV. Losses at the gene ends were 5 bases for V and 8 bases for J; bases not matched to a gene: 6. The CDR3 is 13 residues long. DNA for the CDR3: TGTGCCAGCAGCCCCCCGGGGGGTTATGAGCAGTTCTTC. Its translation: CASSPPGGYEQFF.